Following are 29 T cell receptor beta chains from one sample sequenced in a study of naive and memory T cell subsets. An oligonucleotide containing a UMI was ligated to the 3' end of TCR cDNA. The SP2 primer and nested alpha and beta constant region primers amplified ligated cDNA in four rounds. TCRdb reanalysed the 5' RACE reads using MiXCR and keeps one entry per CDR3 protein. Here the sample spans more than 55,000 distinct CDR3 sequences, 6.5% to 8.5% being singletons. The receptor set was obtained from a female donor in good health.

This clonotype has ten or more counts. The chain combines TRBV5-1 with TRBJ2-5; possible D gene TRBD2, 5 bases. The length of the CDR3 is 15 residues. The germline V gene encodes CDR1 SGHRS and CDR2 YFSETQ. Trimming took 0 bases from V and 5 from J, leaving 14 bases between them. The CDR3 here is CASSLEFGDGETQYF. CDR3 DNA: TGCGCCAGCAGCTTGGAATTCGGGGATGGGGAGACCCAGTACTTC.

This chain connects TRBV5-5 to TRBJ2-7; D uncertain. CDR1 and CDR2 (germline): SGHKS, YYEKEE (reference sequence). The length of the CDR3 is 15 residues. V shed 4 bases and J shed 3 bases, with 17 bases lying between them. For the CDR3, the DNA is TGTGCCAGCAGCCGGAACCCCCAGGACGGCTACGAGCAGTACTTC. It codes for CASSRNPQDGYEQYF.

In its sample, this clonotype was seen a few times. J is TRBJ1-5 and V is TRBV6-5; 7 bases agree with TRBD1. Germline CDR1 is MNHEY and CDR2 is SVGAGI. The trim removed 7 bases at V and 4 bases at J, leaving 4 bases unmatched. The CDR3 is made up of 13 amino acids. The CDR3 coding sequence is TGTGCCAGCACGGACAGGTGTAATCAGCCCCAGCATTTT. Translated, it gives CASTDRCNQPQHF.

Only a few counts were recorded for this clonotype. This chain uses TRBV5-1 with TRBJ2-7; maybe TRBD1 (5 bases). V lost 6 bases, J lost 5 bases, and 12 bases lay in between. The CDR3 loop spans 12 amino acids. In germline, CDR1 is SGHRS, CDR2 YFSETQ. The CDR3 DNA reads as TGCGCCAGCACCAACGAAGGGGACGAGCAGTACTTC. Encoded protein: CASTNEGDEQYF.

This clonotype has ten or more counts. The chain uses TRBV12-3 or TRBV12-4 and TRBJ1-2; TRBD1 matches at 7 bases. CDR3 length: 14 amino acids. The V segment lost 6 bases and the J segment 4 bases; nucleotides outside the gene matches: 8. CDR3 nucleotide sequence: TGTGCCAGCAGCGAACAGGGGAGAGGCTATGGCTACACCTTC. Translating it yields CASSEQGRGYGYTF.

The sample holds many counts of this clonotype. The chain combines TRBV7-3 with TRBJ1-5; the D gene is possibly TRBD1 (5 bases). V dropped 4 bases and J dropped 3 bases, with 7 bases sitting between them. Germline CDR1 SGHTA, CDR2 FQGTGA. This CDR3 spans 13 amino acids. CDR3 region: CASSSGANQPQHF. The DNA of the CDR3 is TGTGCCAGCAGCTCCGGGGCCAATCAGCCCCAGCATTTT.

This clonotype showed up just a few times. This chain links TRBV29-1 with TRBJ2-5, with D maybe TRBD1 (5 bases). Looked up from germline, CDR1 is SQVTM and CDR2 is ANQGSEA. The CDR3 covers 13 residues. This CDR3 is CTFPTVSRETQYF. In nucleotides, the CDR3 is TGCACCTTTCCGACAGTCTCGAGAGAGACCCAGTACTTC.

V usage is TRBV7-3 and J usage is TRBJ2-7; D is undetermined. Germline assignment: CDR1 SGHTA and CDR2 FQGTGA. V was clipped by 5 bases and J by 4 bases, with 12 bases between them. The CDR3 extends over 13 amino acids. The CDR3 protein is CASSPGPIYEQYF. CDR3 sequence (DNA): TGTGCCAGCAGCCCGGGTCCTATTTACGAGCAGTACTTC.

The rearrangement links TRBV7-2 to TRBJ2-1, with D possibly TRBD2 on 6 matching bases. The CDR3 loop spans 15 amino acids. V was cut by 4 bases and J by 9 bases, with 19 bases left in between. CDR1 SGHTA and CDR2 FQGNSA come from the germline V gene. This CDR3 reads CASSSTVTSSTEQFF. The CDR3 nucleotides are TGTGCCAGCAGCTCAACAGTCACTAGCTCTACTGAGCAGTTCTTC.

The chain carries TRBV5-1 and TRBJ2-2; no reliable D call. Germline lookup yields CDR1 SGHRS and CDR2 YFSETQ. This CDR3 is built from 16 residues. The V and J ends lost 0 bases and 3 bases respectively, with 12 bases between them. The CDR3, as DNA: TGCGCCAGCAGCTTGGGACCTCTGGTATACACCGGGGAGCTGTTTTTT. As protein: CASSLGPLVYTGELFF. Full variable domain (outside the CDR3, taken from reference TRBV5-1 and TRBJ2-2): KAGVTQTPRYLIKTRGQQVTLSCSPISGHRSVSWYQQTPGQGLQFLFEYFSETQRNKGNFPGRFSGRQFSNSRSEMNVSTLELGDSALYLCASSLGPLVYTGELFFGEGSRLTVL.

This clonotype showed up many times. This sequence joins TRBV12-3 or TRBV12-4 and TRBJ2-7, with TRBD1 matching over 7 bases. V was pared by 5 bases and J by 9 bases, with 13 bases of the junction left unmatched. This CDR3 comprises 14 residues. The CDR3 is CASSIRDSQFRQYF. The DNA of the CDR3 is TGTGCCAGCAGTATCCGGGACAGCCAATTTCGGCAGTACTTC.

This clonotype was detected ten times or more. This chain connects TRBV5-1 to TRBJ1-6; no definite D call. The CDR3 length is 16 residues. Between the trimmed V and J ends, which lost 0 bases and 1 base, there was a span of 8 bases. Germline V lookup: CDR1 SGHRS, CDR2 YFSETQ. The CDR3, as DNA: TGCGCCAGCAGCTTGGTGTCCGCATCCTATAATTCACCCCTCCACTTT. Translation gives CASSLVSASYNSPLHF.

On this clonotype itself: One base away lies a much larger clone, so this may be a sequencing read error. The gene calls are TRBV7-3 and TRBJ1-1; D is unresolved. From germline, CDR1 is SGHTA and CDR2 FQGTGA. This CDR3 has 14 amino acids. For the CDR3, the DNA is TGTACCAGCAGCTTAAACGAGAGAGGCGCTGAAGCTTTCTTT. It yields the protein CTSSLNERGAEAFF.

This clonotype was detected many times. The V call is TRBV3-1, the J call TRBJ1-1, with D uncertain. The CDR3 extends over 16 amino acids. Germline CDR1 and CDR2: LGHDT and YNNKEL (reference sequence). V was clipped by 1 base and J by 1 base, with 13 bases between them. CDR3 DNA: TGTGCCAGCAGCCAAGCAGTATCGGCGAAGAACACTGAAGCTTTCTTT. This encodes CASSQAVSAKNTEAFF. The complete variable domain, with remaining parts taken from reference TRBV3-1 and TRBJ1-1, reads DTAVSQTPKYLVTQMGNDKSIKCEQNLGHDTMYWYKQDSKKFLKIMFSYNNKELIINETVPNRFSPKSPDKAHLNLHINSLELGDSAVYFCASSQAVSAKNTEAFFGQGTRLTVV.

This clonotype was seen only a few times. The CDR3 loop reads CASSRDSFSYEQYF. The CDR3 DNA reads as TGTGCCAGCAGCCGGGACAGTTTCTCCTACGAGCAGTACTTC. The V and J genes are TRBV5-5 and TRBJ2-7, with 7 bases aligning to TRBD1. Trimming at V came to 4 bases and at J to 0 bases, leaving 4 bases not matched to a gene. The CDR3 has 14 residues. Germline assignment: CDR1 SGHKS and CDR2 YYEKEE (reference sequence).

This clonotype was seen a handful of times. This chain connects TRBV28 to TRBJ1-6; D gene unclear. The CDR3 extends over 12 amino acids. Germline V gives CDR1 MDHEN, CDR2 SYDVKM. Trimming pared 8 bases from V and 10 bases from J, leaving 12 bases between. The CDR3 protein is CASDERESPLHF. The CDR3 DNA sequence: TGTGCCAGCGACGAGAGGGAGTCACCCCTCCACTTT.

This clonotype was seen many times. The chain has TRBV5-1 and TRBJ1-2; D gene unclear. CDR1 is SGHRS and CDR2 is YFSETQ in the germline V gene. V was trimmed by 0 bases and J by 0 bases, leaving 6 bases between them. This CDR3 comprises 14 residues. CDR3 coding DNA: TGCGCCAGCAGCTTGGAGCACCCTAACTATGGCTACACCTTC. This sequence encodes CASSLEHPNYGYTF.

The gene calls are TRBV12-3 or TRBV12-4 and TRBJ2-3, with 10 bases identical to TRBD2. The CDR3 has 15 amino acids. V trimming: 4 bases; J trimming: 3 bases; junction bases outside the gene matches: 4. The chain's CDR3 is CASSWRTSGTDTQYF. CDR3 in DNA: TGTGCCAGCAGTTGGCGGACTAGCGGTACAGATACGCAGTATTTT.

This chain joins TRBV11-2 and TRBJ2-1, with 8 bases aligning to TRBD1. CDR1 is SGHAT, CDR2 FQNNGV, per germline. Trimming at V came to 4 bases and at J to 0 bases, leaving 8 bases not matched to a gene. The CDR3 runs to 17 residues. This chain's CDR3 is CASSSFQGANSYNEQFF. Written as DNA, the CDR3 is TGTGCCAGCAGCTCCTTCCAGGGGGCGAACTCCTACAATGAGCAGTTCTTC.

This clonotype was recorded many times. The rearrangement links TRBV11-2 to TRBJ1-2; D ambiguous. The CDR3 spans 15 residues. V was cut by 5 bases and J by 0 bases, with 13 bases left in between. Germline V gene lookup returns CDR1 SGHAT and CDR2 FQNNGV. The CDR3 region has the DNA TGTGCCAGCAGCCTCTCCCTCTCATCTAACTATGGCTACACCTTC. Its protein is CASSLSLSSNYGYTF. The full variable domain, rest sourced from reference TRBV11-2 and TRBJ1-2, is EAGVAQSPRYKIIEKRQSVAFWCNPISGHATLYWYQQILGQGPKLLIQFQNNGVVDDSQLPKDRFSAERLKGVDSTLKIQPAKLEDSAVYLCASSLSLSSNYGYTFGSGTRLTVV.

This clonotype came up many times. J is TRBJ1-2 and V is TRBV20-1; 12 nucleotides match TRBD1. V lost 1 base and J lost 7; bases outside the gene matches: 7. CDR1 DFQATT and CDR2 SNEGSKA come from the germline V gene (reference sequence). The CDR3 runs to 15 residues. DNA for the CDR3: TGCAGTGCTAGAGCCGGGACAGGGGGCGAGAGTGGCTACACCTTC. Protein product: CSARAGTGGESGYTF.

Concerning this clonotype itself: At one end, the junction sequence differs from germline, possibly due to a read error. The chain couples TRBV28 to TRBJ1-2; D uncertain. The CDR3 is 17 residues long. CDR1 and CDR2 from the germline V gene are MDHEN and SYDVKM. CDR3 region: CASKRWAIDGSHDGDTF. CDR3 bases: TGTGCCAGCAAGAGATGGGCCATAGACGGATCTCACGATGGCGACACCTTC.

This clonotype was seen repeatedly, ten times or more. The chain couples TRBV3-1 to TRBJ2-2; D is perhaps TRBD1 (5 bases). Germline V gene sequence: CDR1 LGHDT, CDR2 YNNKEL (reference sequence). V lost 1 base, J lost 13 bases, and 13 bases lay in between. This CDR3 has 13 residues. The CDR3 nucleotides are TGTGCCAGCAGCCAAGTCGGACCTAGGGGGCTGTTTTTT. Protein: CASSQVGPRGLFF. Variable domain in full (rest from reference TRBV3-1 and TRBJ2-2): DTAVSQTPKYLVTQMGNDKSIKCEQNLGHDTMYWYKQDSKKFLKIMFSYNNKELIINETVPNRFSPKSPDKAHLNLHINSLELGDSAVYFCASSQVGPRGLFFGEGSRLTVL.

This clonotype has only a few counts. The V and J genes are TRBV7-2 and TRBJ2-5; 8 positions agree with TRBD2. Germline loops: CDR1 SGHTA, CDR2 FQGNSA. The J segment lost 4 bases and the V segment lost 7 bases, leaving 5 bases of the junction unmatched. CDR3 length: 13 residues. CDR3 nucleotides: TGTGCCAGCACCATAGCGGGGCGAGAGACCCAGTACTTC. It is translated as CASTIAGRETQYF.

This clonotype was seen many times. This chain joins TRBV6-1 and TRBJ1-1; D perhaps matches TRBD1 (6 bases). Trimming removed 6 bases from V and 7 bases from J, with 12 bases in between. Germline-derived CDR1 and CDR2 are MNHNS and SASEGT. CDR3 length: 12 amino acids. CDR3 nucleotides: TGTGCCAGCAGGATAATACAGGGTGAAGCTTTCTTT. Protein sequence: CASRIIQGEAFF.

The rearrangement links TRBV25-1 to TRBJ1-5, with 8 bases fitting TRBD1. V was clipped by 4 bases and J by 0 bases; unmatched bases: 2. The CDR3 loop spans 15 amino acids. Germline V gives CDR1 MGHDK, CDR2 SYGVNS. The CDR3 reads CASSGQGYSNQPQHF. The CDR3 nucleotides read TGTGCCAGCAGTGGACAGGGGTATAGCAATCAGCCCCAGCATTTT.

This clonotype was seen more than once but under ten times. This chain connects TRBV11-2 to TRBJ2-1; 7 bases fit TRBD2. This CDR3 has 15 residues. J lost 12 bases, V lost 0 bases, and 11 bases had no gene match. CDR1 and CDR2 from the germline V gene are SGHAT and FQNNGV. CDR3 sequence (DNA): TGTGCCAGCAGCTTAGATCTTGCTAGCGGATACACGCAGTTCTTC. Protein: CASSLDLASGYTQFF.

This clonotype has a count of ten or more. This chain connects TRBV5-1 to TRBJ2-5; possibly TRBD2 for D (6 bases). Trimming cost V 0 bases and J 4 bases, with 10 bases left between them. The CDR3 is made up of 14 amino acids. Germline lookup yields CDR1 SGHRS and CDR2 YFSETQ. The CDR3 here is CASSLGGGVETQYF. For the CDR3, the DNA is TGCGCCAGCAGCTTGGGCGGAGGGGTAGAGACCCAGTACTTC.

This clonotype occurred many times. V gene TRBV19 combines with J gene TRBJ1-2; D is undetermined. The CDR3 is 14 residues long. V lost 5 bases to trimming and J lost 2 bases, with 12 bases between them. Germline CDR1 is LNHDA and CDR2 is SQIVND (reference sequence). The CDR3 DNA is TGTGCCAGTAGTTTTCAGACCCAAAACTATGGCTACACCTTC. This sequence encodes CASSFQTQNYGYTF.